This section outlines one T cell receptor beta chain sequence together with its context. Antigen unknown. Data came from immunoSEQ multiplex PCR; TCRdb stores just in-frame clones and leaves some out. The sample lists about 73,000 clones; around 87% were seen once. The CDR3 sequence is 13 residues long. Germline lookup yields CDR1 MNHNY and CDR2 SVGAGI (reference sequence). Trimming removed 0 bases from V and 5 bases from J, with 8 bases in between. These data come from a study of radiotherapy plus CTLA-4 blockade in lung cancer. Study summary: Disease control was seen in 30% to 35% of patients, objective responses in around 20%. Points from the study as a whole: Among blood TCR repertoires after radiotherapy plus ipilimumab, tumor-derived clones expanded.

This material consisted of peripheral blood, taken from a patient treated with radiotherapy plus ipilimumab. The V and J genes are TRBV6-6 and TRBJ2-7; D is perhaps TRBD2 (5 bases). The sequence was obtained from a human donor with non-small cell lung cancer that progressed on radiotherapy plus ipilimumab. CDR3 in DNA: TGTGCCAGCAGTTACTCTAGCGCCCACGAGCAGTACTTC. It is translated as CASSYSSAHEQYF.